This TCR beta chain derives from a study of blood T cell repertoires in COVID-19. The CDR3 extends over 15 amino acids. Germline CDR1 LNHDA, CDR2 SQIVND (reference sequence). J gave up 5 bases and V 3 bases, and 9 bases lay outside the gene matches. The assay was immunoSEQ multiplex PCR, and TCRdb's table has in-frame clones only and misses some. The table shows about 38,000 clones, with nearly 90% occurring only once. This TCR was recovered from a man between 60 and 70 years old with active or convalescent COVID-19. The chain joins TRBV19 to TRBJ1-1, with 7 nucleotides matching TRBD1. Input material: peripheral blood. The CDR3 loop reads CASSIFRGVITEAFF. In nucleotides, the CDR3 is TGTGCCAGTAGTATTTTCAGGGGGGTGATAACTGAAGCTTTCTTT. Full variable domain (missing parts from reference TRBV19 and TRBJ1-1): DGGITQSPKYLFRKEGQNVTLSCEQNLNHDAMYWYRQDPGQGLRLIYYSQIVNDFQKGDIAEGYSVSREKKESFPLTVTSAQKNPTAFYLCASSIFRGVITEAFFGQGTRLTVV.